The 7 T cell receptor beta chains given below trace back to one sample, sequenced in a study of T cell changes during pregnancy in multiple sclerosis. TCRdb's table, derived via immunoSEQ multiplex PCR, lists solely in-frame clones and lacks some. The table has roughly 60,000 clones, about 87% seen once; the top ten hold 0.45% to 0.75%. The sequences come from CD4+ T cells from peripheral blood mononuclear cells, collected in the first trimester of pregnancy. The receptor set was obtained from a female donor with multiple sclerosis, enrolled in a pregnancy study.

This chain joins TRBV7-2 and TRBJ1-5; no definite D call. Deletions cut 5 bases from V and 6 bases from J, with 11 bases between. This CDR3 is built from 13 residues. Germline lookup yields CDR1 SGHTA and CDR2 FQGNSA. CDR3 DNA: TGTGCCAGCAGCCAACGTACAAGTCAGCCCCAGCATTTT. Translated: CASSQRTSQPQHF.

CDR3 residues: CASSTRTSGRRDYEQYF. In nucleotides, the CDR3 is TGTGCCAGCAGCACGCGGACTAGCGGGAGACGCGACTACGAGCAGTACTTC. The chain combines TRBV7-2 with TRBJ2-7; 13 bases match TRBD2. This CDR3 contains 17 residues. The junction had 10 bases not matched to a gene; V was cut back by 5 bases and J by 3 bases. Germline V gene data show CDR1 as SGHTA and CDR2 as FQGNSA.

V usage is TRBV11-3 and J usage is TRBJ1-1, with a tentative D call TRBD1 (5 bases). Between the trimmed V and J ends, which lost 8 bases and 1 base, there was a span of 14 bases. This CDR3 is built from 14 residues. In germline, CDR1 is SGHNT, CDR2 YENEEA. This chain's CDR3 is CASSSGGANTEAFF. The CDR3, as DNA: TGTGCCAGCTCCTCCGGGGGAGCGAACACTGAAGCTTTCTTT. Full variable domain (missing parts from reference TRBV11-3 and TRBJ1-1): EAGVVQSPRYKIIEKKQPVAFWCNPISGHNTLYWYLQNLGQGPELLIRYENEEAVDDSQLPKDRFSAERLKGVDSTLKIQPAELGDSAVYLCASSSGGANTEAFFGQGTRLTVV.

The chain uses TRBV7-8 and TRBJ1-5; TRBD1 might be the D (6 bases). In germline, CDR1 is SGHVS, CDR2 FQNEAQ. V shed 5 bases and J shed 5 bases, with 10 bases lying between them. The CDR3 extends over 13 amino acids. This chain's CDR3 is CASSLGGYQPQHF. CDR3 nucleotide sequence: TGTGCCAGCAGCCTTGGGGGCTATCAGCCCCAGCATTTT.

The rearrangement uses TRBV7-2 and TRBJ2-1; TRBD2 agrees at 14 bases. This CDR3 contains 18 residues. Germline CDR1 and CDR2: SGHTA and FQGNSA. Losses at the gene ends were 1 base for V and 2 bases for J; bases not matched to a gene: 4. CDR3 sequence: CASSLGLAGGPAYNEQFF. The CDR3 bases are TGTGCCAGCAGCTTAGGACTAGCGGGAGGGCCGGCCTACAATGAGCAGTTCTTC.

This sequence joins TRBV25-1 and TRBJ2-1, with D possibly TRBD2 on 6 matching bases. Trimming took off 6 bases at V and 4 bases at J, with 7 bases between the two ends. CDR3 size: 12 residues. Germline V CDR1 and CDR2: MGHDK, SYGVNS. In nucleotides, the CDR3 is TGTGCCAGCAGGGGGGGATACAATGAGCAGTTCTTC. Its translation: CASRGGYNEQFF. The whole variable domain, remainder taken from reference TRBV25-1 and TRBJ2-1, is EADIYQTPRYLVIGTGKKITLECSQTMGHDKMYWYQQDPGMELHLIHYSYGVNSTEKGDLSSESTVSRIRTEHFPLTLESARPSHTSQYLCASRGGYNEQFFGPGTRLTVL.

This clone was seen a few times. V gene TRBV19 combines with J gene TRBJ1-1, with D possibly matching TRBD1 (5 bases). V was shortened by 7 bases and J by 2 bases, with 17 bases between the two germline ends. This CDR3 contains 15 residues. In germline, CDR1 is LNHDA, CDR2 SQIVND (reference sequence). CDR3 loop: CASTRQFPLNTEAFF. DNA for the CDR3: TGTGCCAGTACTCGACAGTTCCCTCTTAACACTGAAGCTTTCTTT. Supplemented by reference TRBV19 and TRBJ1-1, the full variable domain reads DGGITQSPKYLFRKEGQNVTLSCEQNLNHDAMYWYRQDPGQGLRLIYYSQIVNDFQKGDIAEGYSVSREKKESFPLTVTSAQKNPTAFYLCASTRQFPLNTEAFFGQGTRLTVV.